This T cell receptor (beta chain) was sequenced for a study of identical twins. Overall study findings and caveats: Analyses of zero insertions could be partly confounded by invariant MAIT and iNKT cells. Those out-of-frame alpha sequences shared by twins showed an excess of low generation probability.

There are many counts of this clonotype. Its antigen is as yet unknown. Trimming pared 0 bases from V and 1 base from J, leaving 12 bases between. In germline, CDR1 is DFQATT, CDR2 SNEGSKA (reference sequence). The CDR3 sequence is 15 residues long. TCRdb fed the 5' RACE reads into MiXCR, producing one record per CDR3 protein. Here the sample spans some 500,000 distinct CDR3 sequences, 9.5% to 10% being singletons. This sample also appeared in a second study, on yellow fever vaccine responses in identical twins.

The sample was PBMCs. This TCR derives from a woman aged 18-35 years in good health. The chain joins TRBV20-1 to TRBJ2-5; D unresolved. The CDR3 loop is CSARDSTRVQETQYF. The CDR3 nucleotides read TGCAGTGCTAGAGATTCCACCCGAGTCCAAGAGACCCAGTACTTC.